Included here is one T cell receptor (beta chain) sequence, with context. These data originate in a study of T cells in Graves' hyperthyroidism and ophthalmopathy. Germline V gene lookup returns CDR1 SGHRS and CDR2 YFSETQ. Trimming left V 0 bases short and J 4 bases short, with 15 bases between. CDR3 length: 16 residues. Predating any ophthalmopathy symptoms, the blood sample was taken at first hyperthyroidism diagnosis. From RNA transcripts, TCR beta CDR3 regions were amplified. The study used the HTBI primer set for a first-round RT-PCR of the TCR CDR3. TCRdb independently ran MiXCR on the multiplex PCR reads; one entry per CDR3 protein. Of approximately 400,000 distinct CDR3 sequences listed, 13% are singletons.

The sequence came from a man in his thirties or forties with Graves' hyperthyroidism that later progressed to Graves' ophthalmopathy. The sequencing sample was made of blood. V is TRBV5-1 and J is TRBJ2-3; unclear D gene. The CDR3, as DNA: TGCGCCAGCAGCTTGGCGGCCAGAGTTAGGGCAGATACGCAGTATTTT. Protein sequence: CASSLAARVRADTQYF.